A selection of T cell receptor beta chains follows, all from one sample in a study of shared clonotypes between healthy human individuals. The method was immunoSEQ multiplex PCR; TCRdb's version includes in-frame clones alone and lacks a portion of them. The profile shows over a million clones, 70% to 80% of them singletons. Material for sequencing was memory CD4+ T cells from PBMCs. The receptors stem from a young man in good health. Some clones in this sample may be carry-over from other donors' samples. Both conserved end residues are part of each CDR3. Each record gives: J gene, V gene, D gene, CDR3 protein, CDR3 DNA. A D gene is named only where the DNA matches it firmly.

TRBJ1-3,TRBV6-6,TRBD1,CASSWDSSGNTIYF,TGTGCCAGCAGTTGGGACAGTTCTGGAAACACCATATATTTT
TRBJ2-3,TRBV11-3,-,CASSLGVSQGAQYF,TGTGCCAGCAGCTTAGGGGTGTCGCAGGGCGCGCAGTATTTT
TRBJ2-6,TRBV15,TRBD2,CATSSPGLQLSGANVLTF,TGTGCCACCAGCAGCCCGGGACTACAACTCTCTGGGGCCAACGTCCTGACTTTC
TRBJ2-7,TRBV5-5,-,CASSSIRGARYEQYF,TGTGCCAGCAGCTCCATCAGGGGGGCCCGCTACGAGCAGTACTTC
TRBJ2-1,TRBV25-1,-,CASSESQGRHEQFF,TGTGCCAGCAGTGAATCCCAGGGTAGGCATGAGCAGTTCTTC
TRBJ2-1,TRBV4-2,-,CASSRAGQGGNEQFF,TGTGCCAGCAGCCGAGCGGGACAAGGCGGCAATGAGCAGTTCTTC
TRBJ2-7,TRBV7-9,-,CASSLDAALVRQYF,TGTGCCAGCAGCTTAGATGCAGCGCTCGTCCGGCAGTACTTC
TRBJ2-2,TRBV7-9,-,CASRPTGTGELFF,TGTGCCAGCAGACCTACCGGCACCGGGGAGCTGTTTTTT
TRBJ1-3,TRBV29-1,-,CSVDTPGNTIYF,TGCAGCGTTGACACGCCAGGAAACACCATATATTTT
TRBJ1-1,TRBV5-1,-,CASSLAVDGLSEASF,TGCGCCAGCAGCTTGGCGGTTGACGGCCTGTCTGAAGCTTCCTTT
TRBJ2-7,TRBV7-9,TRBD2,CATTRTSGYYEQYF,TGTGCCACCACAAGGACTAGCGGATACTACGAGCAGTACTTC